These 10 T cell receptor beta chains came from one sample sequenced in a study of regulatory T cells in long-lasting Graves disease. Time point here: newly diagnosed GD, antithyroid drugs for less than 3 months. Generation of the TCR library employed RNA extracted from PBMCs. Arm-PCR of CDR3 regions with iRepertoire HTBI primers generated TCR beta libraries. A single record per CDR3 protein comes from TCRdb applying MiXCR to the multiplex PCR reads. There are 500,000 or so distinct CDR3 sequences in the sample; 14% occur only once, and over 15% lies in the top ten. The sample also formed part of further work on T cells in Graves' hyperthyroidism and ophthalmopathy.

The sample consisted of peripheral blood mononuclear cells (PBMCs), taken at new diagnosis, from a patient treated with antithyroid drugs. These receptors were taken from a woman aged 50 to 60 with Graves disease.

This clonotype was seen ten or more times. The chain couples TRBV6-2 or TRBV6-3 to TRBJ1-3; D perhaps matches TRBD1 (6 bases). The length of the CDR3 is 16 residues. The V end lost 0 bases, the J end lost 2 bases, and 11 bases lay between the germline ends. Germline assignment: CDR1 MNHEY and CDR2 SVGEGT. The CDR3 sequence: CASSYSMRGAGNTIYF. CDR3 bases: TGTGCCAGCAGTTACTCGATGAGGGGGGCTGGAAACACCATATATTTT.

This clonotype was detected a few times. The V and J genes are TRBV9 and TRBJ2-7; no reliable D call. V was trimmed by 3 bases and J by 5 bases, leaving 12 bases between them. The CDR3 has 13 amino acids. The germline CDR1 and CDR2 sequences are SGDLS and YYNGEE. As DNA, the CDR3 is TGTGCCAGCAGCGGACCTTTGAGAGACGAGCAGTACTTC. It specifies CASSGPLRDEQYF.

On this clonotype itself: A junction boundary mismatches the germline segment, possibly from a read error. This chain connects TRBV19 to TRBJ2-2, with 9 positions matching TRBD2. This CDR3 region has 16 residues. CDR1 is LNHDA, CDR2 SQIVND, per germline (reference sequence). CDR3: CASRVTIAGDTRELFF. CDR3 bases: TGTGCCAGTAGGGTGACAATAGCGGGGGACACCCGGGAGCTGTTTTTT.

The chain recombines TRBV9 with TRBJ1-4, with D tentatively TRBD1 (5 bases). The CDR3 extends over 17 amino acids. Deletions cut 3 bases from V and 4 bases from J, with 19 bases between. Germline V gives CDR1 SGDLS, CDR2 YYNGEE. The CDR3 DNA reads as TGTGCCAGCAGCGCCAGGGTCCGGCCGAGTGGTAATGAAAAACTGTTTTTT. Residues: CASSARVRPSGNEKLFF.

This clonotype came up many times. The genes are TRBV3-1 and TRBJ1-1; D gene unclear. There are 14 residues in the CDR3. Germline V lookup: CDR1 LGHDT, CDR2 YNNKEL (reference sequence). V was pared by 0 bases and J by 1 base, with 6 bases between. The CDR3 sequence is CASSQDAQNTEAFF. For the CDR3, the DNA is TGTGCCAGCAGCCAAGATGCCCAGAACACTGAAGCTTTCTTT. Using reference TRBV3-1 and TRBJ1-1 for the parts outside the CDR3, the full variable domain is DTAVSQTPKYLVTQMGNDKSIKCEQNLGHDTMYWYKQDSKKFLKIMFSYNNKELIINETVPNRFSPKSPDKAHLNLHINSLELGDSAVYFCASSQDAQNTEAFFGQGTRLTVV.

This clonotype was picked up many times. The chain combines TRBV3-1 with TRBJ1-2, with TRBD1 as a possible D gene (5 bases). V dropped 0 bases and J dropped 13 bases, with 15 bases sitting between them. Germline CDR1 is LGHDT and CDR2 is YNNKEL (reference sequence). The CDR3 covers 13 residues. CDR3 amino acids: CASSQDAGIGSTF. DNA of the CDR3: TGTGCCAGCAGCCAAGACGCAGGGATAGGATCCACCTTC.

The J gene is TRBJ2-7, the V gene TRBV5-1, with 10 bases matching TRBD2. CDR3 length: 16 residues. Trimming cost V 1 base and J 4 bases; bases outside gene matches: 8. The germline gives CDR1 SGHRS, CDR2 YFSETQ. The CDR3 DNA follows: TGCGCCAGCAGCTTGACAGCGGGAGGGCCGAGTTACGAGCAGTACTTC. Its translation: CASSLTAGGPSYEQYF.

The sample holds many counts of this clonotype. V and J are TRBV10-2 and TRBJ2-3; D is ambiguous. V lost 8 bases, J lost 4 bases, and 4 bases lay in between. From germline, CDR1 is WSHSY and CDR2 SAAADI. This CDR3 has 10 residues. CDR3 amino acids: CASGADTQYF. CDR3 coding DNA: TGCGCCAGCGGGGCAGATACGCAGTATTTT.

This clonotype was seen at least ten times. In nucleotides, the CDR3 is TGTGCCAGCAGTACGCCGGGGACAGGGAGAGGCACTGAAGCTTTCTTT. It translates to CASSTPGTGRGTEAFF. The rearrangement links TRBV28 to TRBJ1-1, with 9 positions matching TRBD1. Germline V gene data show CDR1 as MDHEN and CDR2 as SYDVKM. The CDR3 has 16 amino acids. J was trimmed by 4 bases and V by 5 bases; bases with no gene match: 11.

This chain uses TRBV11-2 with TRBJ1-3, with no clear D. The CDR3 has 13 amino acids. CDR1 and CDR2 (germline): SGHAT, FQNNGV. Trimming took 3 bases from V and 2 from J, leaving 5 bases between them. The CDR3 sequence: CASSFFTGNTIYF. For the CDR3, the DNA is TGTGCCAGCAGCTTTTTTACTGGAAACACCATATATTTT.